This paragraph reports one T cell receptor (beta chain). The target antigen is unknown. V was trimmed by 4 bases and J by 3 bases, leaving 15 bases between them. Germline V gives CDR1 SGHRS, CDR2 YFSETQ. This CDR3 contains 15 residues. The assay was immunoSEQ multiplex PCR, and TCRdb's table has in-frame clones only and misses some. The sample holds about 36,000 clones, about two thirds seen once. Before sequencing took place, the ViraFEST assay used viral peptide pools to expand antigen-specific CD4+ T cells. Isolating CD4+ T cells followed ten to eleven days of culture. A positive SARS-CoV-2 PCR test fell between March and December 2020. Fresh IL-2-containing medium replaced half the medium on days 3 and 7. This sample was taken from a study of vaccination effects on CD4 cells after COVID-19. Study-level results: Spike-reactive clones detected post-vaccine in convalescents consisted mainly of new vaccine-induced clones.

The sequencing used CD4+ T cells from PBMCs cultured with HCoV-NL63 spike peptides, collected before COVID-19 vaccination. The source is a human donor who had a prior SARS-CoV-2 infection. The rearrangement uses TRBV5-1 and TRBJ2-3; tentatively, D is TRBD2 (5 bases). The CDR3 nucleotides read TGCGCCAGCAGCCCACCAGCTCCGGGGACAGATACGCAGTATTTT. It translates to CASSPPAPGTDTQYF.